This TCR beta chain comes out of a study of blood T cell repertoires in COVID-19. Study-level information: Sources were T cells, B-cell-depleted T cells, or PBMCs; the material itself was cDNA or gDNA.

TCRdb's copy holds only in-frame clones and misses some; the assay was immunoSEQ multiplex PCR. The sample holds more than 85,000 clones; more than 70% are singletons and the top ten take 3.3%. Germline CDR1 reads SGHRS; CDR2 reads YFSETQ. Trimming took 4 bases from V and 4 from J; bases not matched to a gene: 16. There are 18 residues in the CDR3. This TCR came from a woman between 45 and 65 years old with acute or convalescent COVID-19. Sample: peripheral blood. This chain links TRBV5-1 with TRBJ1-4; 7 bases fit TRBD1. The CDR3 nucleotides are TGCGCCAGCAGCCGGAACACAATGACAGGGCGGCTTAATGAAAAACTGTTTTTT. Encoded protein: CASSRNTMTGRLNEKLFF.